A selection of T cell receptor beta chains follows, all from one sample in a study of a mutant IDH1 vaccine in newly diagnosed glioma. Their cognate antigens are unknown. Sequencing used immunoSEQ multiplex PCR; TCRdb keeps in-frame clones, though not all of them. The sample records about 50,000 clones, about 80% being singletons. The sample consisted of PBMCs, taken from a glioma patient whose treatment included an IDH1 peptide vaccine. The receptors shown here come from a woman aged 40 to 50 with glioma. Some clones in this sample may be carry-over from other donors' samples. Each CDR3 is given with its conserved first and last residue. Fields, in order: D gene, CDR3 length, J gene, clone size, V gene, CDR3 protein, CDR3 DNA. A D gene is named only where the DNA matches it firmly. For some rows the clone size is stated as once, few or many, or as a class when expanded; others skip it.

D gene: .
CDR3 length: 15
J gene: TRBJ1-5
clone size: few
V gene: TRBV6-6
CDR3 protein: CASSYMGASNQPQHF
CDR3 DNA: TGTGCCAGCAGTTACATGGGAGCGAGCAATCAGCCCCAGCATTTT

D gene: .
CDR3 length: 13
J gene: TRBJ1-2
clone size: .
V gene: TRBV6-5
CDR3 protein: CASISGASSGYTF
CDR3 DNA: TGTGCCAGCATCAGTGGGGCCTCCTCTGGCTACACCTTC

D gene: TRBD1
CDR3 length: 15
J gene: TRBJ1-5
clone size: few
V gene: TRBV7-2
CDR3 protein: CASSLFGQGNQPQHF
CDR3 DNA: TGTGCCAGCAGCTTATTTGGACAGGGGAATCAGCCCCAGCATTTT

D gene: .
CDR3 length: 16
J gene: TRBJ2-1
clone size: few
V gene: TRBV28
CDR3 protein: CASSSHSAGTHNEQFF
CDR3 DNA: TGTGCCAGCAGTTCCCACTCCGCCGGGACACACAATGAGCAGTTCTTC

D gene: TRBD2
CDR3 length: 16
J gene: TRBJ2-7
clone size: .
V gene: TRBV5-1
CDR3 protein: CASSPSGTRFSYEQYF
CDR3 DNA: TGCGCCAGCAGCCCCTCCGGGACTAGGTTCTCCTACGAGCAGTACTTC

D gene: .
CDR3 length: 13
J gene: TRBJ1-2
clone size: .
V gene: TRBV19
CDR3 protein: CASSIGTPPGYTF
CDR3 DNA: TGTGCCAGTAGTATAGGAACCCCGCCTGGCTACACCTTC

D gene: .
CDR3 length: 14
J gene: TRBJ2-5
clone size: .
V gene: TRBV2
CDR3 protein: CASRVLGIQETQYF
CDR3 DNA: TGTGCCAGCAGGGTTCTAGGCATCCAAGAGACCCAGTACTTC

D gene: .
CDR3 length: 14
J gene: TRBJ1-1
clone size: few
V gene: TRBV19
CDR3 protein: CASSRSIMNTEAFF
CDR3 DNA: TGTGCCAGTAGCCGAAGTATCATGAACACTGAAGCTTTCTTT

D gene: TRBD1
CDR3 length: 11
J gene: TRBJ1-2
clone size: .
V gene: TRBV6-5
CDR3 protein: CASGTGGGYTF
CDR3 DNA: TGTGCCAGCGGAACAGGGGGCGGCTACACCTTC

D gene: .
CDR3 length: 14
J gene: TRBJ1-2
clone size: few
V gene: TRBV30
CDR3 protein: CAWLVHGGPYGYTF
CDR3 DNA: TGTGCCTGGTTGGTCCACGGAGGACCCTATGGCTACACCTTC

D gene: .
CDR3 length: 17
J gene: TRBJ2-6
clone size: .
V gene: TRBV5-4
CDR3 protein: CASSFGGRSSGANVLTF
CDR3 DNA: TGTGCCAGCAGCTTCGGGGGGCGGAGCTCTGGGGCCAACGTCCTGACTTTC

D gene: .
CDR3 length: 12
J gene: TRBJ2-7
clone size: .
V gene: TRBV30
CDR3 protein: CAWSNVYGEQYF
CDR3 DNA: TGTGCCTGGAGTAACGTATATGGTGAGCAGTACTTC

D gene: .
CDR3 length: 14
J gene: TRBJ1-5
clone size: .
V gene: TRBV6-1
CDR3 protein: CASKMANSNQPQHF
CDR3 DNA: TGTGCCTCCAAGATGGCAAATAGCAATCAGCCCCAGCATTTT

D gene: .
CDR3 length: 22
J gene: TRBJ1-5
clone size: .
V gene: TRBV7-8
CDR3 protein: CASSLFKAGKGFSGDSNQPQHF
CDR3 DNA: TGTGCCAGCAGCTTATTTAAGGCAGGAAAGGGGTTTTCTGGAGACAGCAATCAGCCCCAGCATTTT

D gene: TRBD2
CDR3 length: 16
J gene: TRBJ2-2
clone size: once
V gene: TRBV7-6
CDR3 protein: CASSSNGLGRTGELFF
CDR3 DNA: TGTGCCAGCAGCTCGAACGGACTAGGTCGGACCGGGGAGCTGTTTTTT

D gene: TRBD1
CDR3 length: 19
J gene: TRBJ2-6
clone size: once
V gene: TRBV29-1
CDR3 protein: CSVEDLPGGKKTGANVLTF
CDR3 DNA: TGCAGCGTTGAAGATCTCCCAGGGGGCAAAAAAACTGGGGCCAACGTCCTGACTTTC